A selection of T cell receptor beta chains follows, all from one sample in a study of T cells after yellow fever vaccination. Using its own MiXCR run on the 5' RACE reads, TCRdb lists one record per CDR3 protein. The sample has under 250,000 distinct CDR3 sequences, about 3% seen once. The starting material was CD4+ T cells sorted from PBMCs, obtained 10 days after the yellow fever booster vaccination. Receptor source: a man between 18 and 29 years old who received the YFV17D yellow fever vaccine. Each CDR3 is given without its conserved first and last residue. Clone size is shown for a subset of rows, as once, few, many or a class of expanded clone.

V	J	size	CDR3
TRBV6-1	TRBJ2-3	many	ASSGVGGGRTDTQY
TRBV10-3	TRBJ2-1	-	AIGVSSSYNEQF
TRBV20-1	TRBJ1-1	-	SAHRFSTEAF
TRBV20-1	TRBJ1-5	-	SASTQGEGNQPQH
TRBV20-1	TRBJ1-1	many	SARPRQDTEAF
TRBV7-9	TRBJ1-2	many	ASSFGVYGYT
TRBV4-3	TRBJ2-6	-	ASSQGNGANVLT
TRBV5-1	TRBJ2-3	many	ASNLLALETDTQY
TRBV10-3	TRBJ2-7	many	AISRAGGLLGEQY
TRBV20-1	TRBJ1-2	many	SAPTGAYGYT
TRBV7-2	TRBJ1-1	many	ASSFYGQEHPGAF
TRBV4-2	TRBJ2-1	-	ASSQDHGGGYNEQF
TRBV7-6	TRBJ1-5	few	ASSMGVGNQPQH
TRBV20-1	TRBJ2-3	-	SAAGTATSDTQY
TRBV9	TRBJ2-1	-	ASSVGLAGEGEQF
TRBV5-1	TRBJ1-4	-	ASGDPGGKLF
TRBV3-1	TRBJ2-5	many	ASSQAPSGGQETQY
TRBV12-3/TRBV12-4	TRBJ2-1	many	ASRIGPHNEQF
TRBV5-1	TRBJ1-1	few	ASSSSGTGKKWV
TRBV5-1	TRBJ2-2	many	ASSEGTPNTGELF
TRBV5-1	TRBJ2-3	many	ASGTAPDTQY
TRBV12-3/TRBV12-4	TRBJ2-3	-	ASSLVGGGSHRSDTQY
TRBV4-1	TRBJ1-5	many	ASSQDPHQPQH
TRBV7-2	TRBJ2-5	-	ASSLMRDKETQY
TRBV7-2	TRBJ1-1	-	ASSVIEDTEAF
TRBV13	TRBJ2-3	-	ASSLASGTSSTGTQY
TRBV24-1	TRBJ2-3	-	ATSDPGTSTDTQY
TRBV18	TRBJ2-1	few	ASSPGTGRYNEQF
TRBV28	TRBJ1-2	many	ASSLRPPGLYGYT
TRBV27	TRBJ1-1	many	ASSSLGSTNTEAF